Given below is one TCR beta chain in context. The germline V gene has CDR1 SGHTA and CDR2 FQGNSA. The CDR3 is 15 amino acids. The germline V and J ends were trimmed by 5 bases and 0 bases, with 12 bases remaining between them. These data originate in a study of cytomegalovirus exposure and HLA in healthy donors. Measured with immunoSEQ multiplex PCR; TCRdb has only the in-frame clones, and not every one. The table includes tens of thousands of clones, approximately 94% detected once. The J gene is TRBJ2-3, the V gene TRBV7-2, with D tentatively TRBD1 (5 bases). The receptor comes from a woman aged 18-35 years in good health and CMV-seropositive. The specimen was PBMCs. CDR3 sequence: CASSLVQGSTDTQYF. Here the CDR3 DNA reads TGTGCCAGCAGCCTCGTCCAGGGCAGCACAGATACGCAGTATTTT.